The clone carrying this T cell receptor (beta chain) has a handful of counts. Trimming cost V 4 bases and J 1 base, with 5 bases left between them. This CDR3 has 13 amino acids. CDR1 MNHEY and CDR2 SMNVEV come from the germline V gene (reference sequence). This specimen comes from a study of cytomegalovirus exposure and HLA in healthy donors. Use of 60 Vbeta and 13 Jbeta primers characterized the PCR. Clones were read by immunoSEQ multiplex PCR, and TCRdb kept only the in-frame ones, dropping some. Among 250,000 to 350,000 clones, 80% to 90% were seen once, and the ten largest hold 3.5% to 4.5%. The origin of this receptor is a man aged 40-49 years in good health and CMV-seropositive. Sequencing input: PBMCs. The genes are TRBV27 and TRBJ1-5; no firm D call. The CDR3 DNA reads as TGTGCCAGCAGTTACCAGAGCAATCAGCCCCAGCATTTT. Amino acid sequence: CASSYQSNQPQHF.